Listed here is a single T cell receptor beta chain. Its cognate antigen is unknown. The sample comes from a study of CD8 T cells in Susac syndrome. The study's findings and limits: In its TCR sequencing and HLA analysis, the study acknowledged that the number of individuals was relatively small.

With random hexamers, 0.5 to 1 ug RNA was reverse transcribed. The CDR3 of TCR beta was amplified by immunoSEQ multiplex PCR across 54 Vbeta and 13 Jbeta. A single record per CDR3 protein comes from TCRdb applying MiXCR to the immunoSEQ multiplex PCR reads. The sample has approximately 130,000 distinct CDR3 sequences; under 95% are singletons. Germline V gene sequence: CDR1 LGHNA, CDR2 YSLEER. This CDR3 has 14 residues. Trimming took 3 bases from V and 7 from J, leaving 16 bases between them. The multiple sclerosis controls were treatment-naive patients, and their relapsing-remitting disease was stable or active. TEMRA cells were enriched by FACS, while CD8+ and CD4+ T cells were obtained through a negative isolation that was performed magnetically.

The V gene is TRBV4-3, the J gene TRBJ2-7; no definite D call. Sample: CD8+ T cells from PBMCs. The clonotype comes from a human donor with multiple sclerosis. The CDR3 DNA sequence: TGCGCCAGCAGCCAGGCTTCGACTTTCAGTGAGCAGTACTTC. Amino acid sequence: CASSQASTFSEQYF.